This T cell receptor (beta chain) stems from a study of shared clonotypes between healthy human individuals. Study-wide results and limits: Generation probabilities of non-shared clonotypes were lower (relative to those shared by all four donors). In the sorted subsets, rarefaction showed sequencing was incomplete despite large depth.

A remark on this clone: Antigen specificity is unknown.

This CDR3 is built from 15 residues. The germline V gene has CDR1 SGHTA and CDR2 FQGNSA. Deletions cut 4 bases from V and 2 bases from J, with 14 bases between. Execution of the assay was at deep level. Original data processing: Filtering differed, since immunoSEQ gave only junction sequences and no quality scores. Sequencing used immunoSEQ multiplex PCR; TCRdb keeps in-frame clones, though not all of them. V, J and clone size were drawn from that table, and D and trimming were deduced from the DNA. This sample carries under 1,100,000 clones, more than 60% of them seen once, and the ten largest clones take nearly 1.5%.

The sequence was collected from a man between 18 and 29 years old in good health. The gene calls are TRBV7-2 and TRBJ2-5; D might be TRBD1 or TRBD2, each matching 6 bases. The sequenced sample consisted of memory CD4+ T cells sorted from blood. The subset denotes: CD45RA-negative fraction. The CDR3 coding sequence is TGTGCCAGCAGCTCGGGGGCCCGGTCACAAGAGACCCAGTACTTC. Translating gives CASSSGARSQETQYF. Using reference TRBV7-2 and TRBJ2-5 for the parts outside the CDR3, the full variable domain is GAGVSQSPSNKVTEKGKDVELRCDPISGHTALYWYRQSLGQGLEFLIYFQGNSAPDKSGLPSDRFSAERTGGSVSTLTIQRTQQEDSAVYLCASSSGARSQETQYFGPGTRLLVL.